This T cell receptor (beta chain) originates from a study of metastatic and nonmetastatic thyroid tumors (dated by TCRdb to 2018 to 2020). Study-wide context: The researchers compared repertoires between peripheral blood samples and tumor or nodule tissue samples from patients with malignant or benign thyroid disease. The study at large found these results: In both blood and tumor samples, malignant tumors were reported to have significantly higher TCR beta diversity than benign nodules.

The library was built by means of PCR. Instrument used: Illumina HiSeq 4000. High-throughput sequencing was used to profile the CDR3 region of the TCR beta-chain in every patient. For the original study's pipeline: The researchers built a classifier to tell apart papillary thyroid cancer patients with distant metastasis, based on CDR3 differences among clinicopathological groups. The Shannon index was used to assess repertoire diversity, and the Morisita-Horn index was used to assess tumor-blood repertoire similarity. The public reads were run again by TCRdb, first through fastp at Q25 and then through MiXCR, and only productive beta chains were kept. TCRdb, not the authors, supplied the V and J calls. In this sample the table shows 35,000 to 40,000 clones, roughly 17% of which occur a single time. 8% to 10% of the sample lies in the top ten. The CDR3 goes from the cysteine to the phenylalanine over 16 residues. Here the CDR3 DNA is all that survives: 48 bases in frame from base 1. From the germline V gene (reference sequence), CDR1 is SGHKS and CDR2 is YYEKEE. Between the V and J ends, shortened by 3 bases and 8 bases respectively, the junction contains 18 bases.

Ten or more counts support this clone. There is no known antigen for this receptor. Qualities for individual bases were not recorded, and no much larger clone is one base off. Before undergoing thyroid surgery, none of the patients had been given any kind of treatment. Patient clinical samples collected from the early 2010s to the late 2010s were retrospectively analysed using T-cell receptor beta sequencing. The receptor comes from a female donor with papillary thyroid cancer or a benign thyroid nodule (not recorded which). Some clones in this sample may be carry-over from other donors' samples. The material sequenced was tumor tissue. The rearrangement combines TRBV5-5 with TRBJ1-6; no D gene can be assigned with confidence. This receptor has the CDR3 CASSSAPPGRHSPLHF. The nucleotide sequence reads as follows: TGTGCCAGCAGCTCCGCCCCCCCCGGCCGGCATTCACCCCTCCACTTT.